The 26 T cell receptor beta chains presented below share a single source sample, sequenced in a study of T-cell memory formation after mild COVID-19. TCRdb re-called the 5' RACE reads with MiXCR, one entry per CDR3 protein. The sample lists 250,000 to 300,000 distinct CDR3 sequences; roughly 17% were seen once. Sequences were obtained from PBMCs or a T cell subset sorted from them (not recorded which). Receptor source: a man aged 18 to 35 who had mild COVID-19 (a few samples of this study predate the infection). Cell type and time point are not known.

Only a few counts were recorded for this clonotype. V and J are TRBV30 and TRBJ1-1; D unresolved. This CDR3 region has 13 residues. CDR1 is GTSNPN, CDR2 SVGIG, per germline (reference sequence). V gave up 3 bases and J gave up 11 bases, with 19 bases separating them. CDR3 sequence: CAWRRGRRIGAFF. CDR3 nucleotide sequence: TGTGCCTGGAGGCGGGGAAGGAGGATCGGCGCTTTCTTT.

The chain employs TRBV6-2 or TRBV6-3 and TRBJ2-2, with D maybe TRBD2 (7 bases). Germline V gene lookup returns CDR1 MNHEY and CDR2 SVGEGT. The CDR3 is 16 amino acids. The V end was cut by 6 bases, the J end by 1 base, with 15 bases between. CDR3 sequence (DNA): TGTGCCAGCAGCGCCTTGGGGGGGCTGAACACCGGGGAGCTGTTTTTT. It encodes CASSALGGLNTGELFF.

The V gene is TRBV7-3, the J gene TRBJ2-1; TRBD2 aligns across 8 bases. The CDR3 runs 13 residues. The V gene end was trimmed by 2 bases and the J gene end by 6 bases; junction bases not matched to a gene: 0. Germline CDR1 and CDR2: SGHTA and FQGTGA. Here the CDR3 reads CASSLLAGNEQFF. CDR3 bases: TGTGCCAGCAGCTTACTAGCGGGCAATGAGCAGTTCTTC.

Ten or more counts support this clonotype. V is TRBV4-3 and J is TRBJ1-2; 9 nucleotides line up with TRBD1. J gave up 14 bases and V 4 bases, and 5 bases lay outside the gene matches. Germline values: CDR1 LGHNA, CDR2 YSLEER. This CDR3 is 11 amino acids long. The CDR3 spells CASSPRQGVTF. CDR3 in DNA: TGCGCCAGCAGCCCACGACAGGGGGTAACCTTC.

CDR3 DNA sequence: TGTGCCAGCAGCTTAGCGACGGGGTACAATGAGCAGTTCTTC. The encoded protein is CASSLATGYNEQFF. The gene calls are TRBV7-9 and TRBJ2-1; D might be TRBD2 (5 bases). The germline gives CDR1 SEHNR, CDR2 FQNEAQ (reference sequence). The CDR3 has 14 residues. Trimming shortened V by 0 bases and J by 4 bases, and 7 bases separated the two germline ends.

The rearrangement uses TRBV12-3 or TRBV12-4 and TRBJ1-2; D gene unclear. Trimming removed 2 bases at V and 8 bases at J, with 12 bases between. This CDR3 is 13 amino acids long. The CDR3 protein is CASSLKVSFGYTF. In nucleotides, the CDR3 is TGTGCCAGCAGTTTAAAGGTTTCTTTCGGCTACACCTTC.

The sample holds a few counts of this clonotype. The V and J genes are TRBV7-8 and TRBJ2-2; D is uncertain. Trimming left V 3 bases short and J 6 bases short, with 14 bases between. The length of the CDR3 is 15 residues. Germline V gives CDR1 SGHVS, CDR2 FQNEAQ. CDR3 in amino acids: CASSLAAAAAGELFF. The CDR3 DNA follows: TGTGCCAGCAGCTTGGCGGCAGCCGCGGCCGGGGAGCTGTTTTTT. Full variable domain (outside the CDR3, taken from reference TRBV7-8 and TRBJ2-2): GAGVSQSPRYKVAKRGQDVALRCDPISGHVSLFWYQQALGQGPEFLTYFQNEAQLDKSGLPSDRFFAERPEGSVSTLKIQRTQQEDSAVYLCASSLAAAAAGELFFGEGSRLTVL.

The V and J genes are TRBV6-6 and TRBJ2-2; 9 bases line up with TRBD1. This CDR3 contains 15 residues. The germline V gene encodes CDR1 MNHNY and CDR2 SVGAGI (reference sequence). V shed 4 bases, J shed 7 bases, and the junction held 7 bases outside the gene matches. The DNA for the CDR3 is TGTGCCAGCAGTTCCCGACAGGGGGAAGGCGGGGAGCTGTTTTTT. Its translation: CASSSRQGEGGELFF.

The chain uses TRBV4-2 and TRBJ2-3; D may be TRBD1 (5 bases). This CDR3 region has 16 residues. CDR1 LGHNA and CDR2 YNFKEQ come from the germline V gene. The ends were cut back, 2 bases at V and 0 bases at J, with 12 bases in the middle. The CDR3 nucleotides read TGTGCCAGCAGCCAACAGGGTCCCCCTAGCACAGATACGCAGTATTTT. Protein sequence: CASSQQGPPSTDTQYF.

V gene TRBV3-1 combines with J gene TRBJ2-5, with D possibly being TRBD2 (7 bases). Trimming left V 4 bases short and J 4 bases short, with 13 bases between. Germline V gene sequence: CDR1 LGHDT, CDR2 YNNKEL (reference sequence). This CDR3 is 14 amino acids long. The CDR3 is CASSRGGAIETQYF. DNA of the CDR3: TGTGCCAGCAGCCGGGGGGGGGCCATAGAGACCCAGTACTTC.

The J gene is TRBJ1-2, the V gene TRBV6-1; D perhaps matches TRBD1 (5 bases). The CDR3 loop spans 14 amino acids. CDR1 is MNHNS and CDR2 is SASEGT in the germline V gene. V was cut by 7 bases and J by 2 bases, with 14 bases left in between. Here the CDR3 reads CASTAAGGNYGYTF. The CDR3 nucleotides are TGTGCCAGCACGGCGGCGGGGGGGAACTATGGCTACACCTTC.

This clonotype was detected only a few times. This sequence joins TRBV6-5 and TRBJ2-2, with D perhaps TRBD1 (5 bases). The CDR3 spans 14 residues. Trimming removed 3 bases at V and 5 bases at J, with 10 bases between. CDR1 is MNHEY, CDR2 SVGAGI, per germline. CDR3 bases: TGTGCCAGCAGTTATGGGGCGGCAACCGGGGAGCTGTTTTTT. Its protein is CASSYGAATGELFF.

This chain joins TRBV6-5 and TRBJ2-1; perhaps TRBD1 as D (6 bases). This CDR3 has 13 residues. Trimming left V 6 bases short and J 4 bases short, with 10 bases between. Per the germline V gene, CDR1 is MNHEY and CDR2 is SVGAGI. CDR3 protein: CASRPQGYNEQFF. The CDR3, as DNA: TGTGCCAGCAGACCGCAGGGGTACAATGAGCAGTTCTTC.

This clonotype appeared a few times. This chain connects TRBV30 to TRBJ1-6, with no clear D. Germline V CDR1 and CDR2: GTSNPN, SVGIG (reference sequence). Trimming took off 0 bases at V and 10 bases at J, with 7 bases between the two ends. The CDR3 is 12 amino acids. The CDR3 region has the DNA TGTGCCTGGAGTGTTCTCGGATCACCCCTCCACTTT. Amino acids: CAWSVLGSPLHF. Full variable domain (outside the CDR3, taken from reference TRBV30 and TRBJ1-6): SQTIHQWPATLVQPVGSPLSLECTVEGTSNPNLYWYRQAAGRGLQLLFYSVGIGQISSEVPQNLSASRPQDRQFILSSKKLLLSDSGFYLCAWSVLGSPLHFGNGTRLTVT.

This sequence joins TRBV5-4 and TRBJ2-5; D uncertain. CDR1 SGHNT and CDR2 YYREEE come from the germline V gene (reference sequence). Trimming pared 4 bases from V and 5 bases from J, leaving 12 bases between. The CDR3 sequence is 13 residues long. DNA for the CDR3: TGTGCCAGCAGCCACCCCGCGAAGGAGACCCAGTACTTC. Translating it yields CASSHPAKETQYF.

In this sample, this clonotype turned up a few times. The chain recombines TRBV7-9 with TRBJ2-1; D is unresolved. Between the trimmed V and J ends, which lost 4 bases and 9 bases, there was a span of 13 bases. The CDR3 consists of 13 residues. CDR1 and CDR2 from the germline V gene are SEHNR and FQNEAQ (reference sequence). The CDR3 loop reads CASSSPGHFEQFF. In nucleotides, the CDR3 is TGTGCCAGCAGCTCACCAGGCCACTTTGAGCAGTTCTTC.

V usage is TRBV7-2 and J usage is TRBJ2-1; D perhaps matches TRBD2 (5 bases). This CDR3 spans 15 amino acids. Germline values: CDR1 SGHTA, CDR2 FQGNSA. Deletions cut 2 bases from V and 3 bases from J, with 11 bases between. This CDR3 is CASSLLGLFYNEQFF. The CDR3, as DNA: TGTGCCAGCAGCTTACTTGGACTTTTCTACAATGAGCAGTTCTTC.

The table lists this clonotype with many counts. J is TRBJ2-3 and V is TRBV5-1; D call uncertain. The CDR3 consists of 14 residues. Germline V gene data show CDR1 as SGHRS and CDR2 as YFSETQ. V was clipped by 0 bases and J by 2 bases, with 7 bases between them. CDR3 nucleotide sequence: TGCGCCAGCAGCTTGGTTCAGGCCACAGATACGCAGTATTTT. Amino acids: CASSLVQATDTQYF.

This clonotype was seen a few times. The gene calls are TRBV28 and TRBJ2-5, with 7 bases lining up with TRBD1. The CDR3 runs 12 residues. Losses at the gene ends were 11 bases for V and 1 base for J; bases not matched to a gene: 4. Germline V gene data show CDR1 as MDHEN and CDR2 as SYDVKM. The CDR3, as DNA: TGTGCCGTAAACAGGGGCCAAGAGACCCAGTACTTC. Translated, it gives CAVNRGQETQYF.

The chain recombines TRBV29-1 with TRBJ2-3, with 8 nucleotides matching TRBD1. Germline CDR1 reads SQVTM; CDR2 reads ANQGSEA. The J segment lost 1 base and the V segment lost 2 bases, leaving 5 bases of the junction unmatched. The CDR3 is made up of 15 amino acids. The CDR3 DNA is TGCAGCGTTGAAAGGACAGGGACCCGCACAGATACGCAGTATTTT. This sequence encodes CSVERTGTRTDTQYF.

This clonotype was seen more than once but under ten times. The V call is TRBV12-3 or TRBV12-4, the J call TRBJ1-5, with D possibly being TRBD1 (6 bases). Trimming removed 2 bases from V and 4 bases from J, with 15 bases in between. The CDR3 contains 16 residues. The chain's CDR3 is CASSLSAQGTNQPQHF. In nucleotides, the CDR3 is TGTGCCAGCAGTTTATCTGCCCAGGGGACAAATCAGCCCCAGCATTTT.

This clonotype showed up just a few times. An end of the junction does not agree with germline; a read error may underlie this. This chain connects TRBV4-3 to TRBJ1-1; D ambiguous. CDR3 size: 16 residues. Looked up from germline, CDR1 is LGHNA and CDR2 is YSLEER. The CDR3 coding sequence is TGCGCCAGCAGCCAAGAATTCGAGGGCCTGAATACTGAAGCTTTCTTT. Its translation is CASSQEFEGLNTEAFF.

This clonotype was found a few times. The J gene is TRBJ1-1, the V gene TRBV12-3 or TRBV12-4; D not certain. The CDR3 has 11 amino acids. V lost 5 bases to trimming and J lost 9 bases, with 10 bases between them. The CDR3 bases are TGTGCCAGCAGTACGGAAAGAAAAGCTTTCTTT. It encodes CASSTERKAFF.

This clonotype has a handful of counts. The CDR3 protein is CASSEGGGHTEAFF. DNA of the CDR3: TGCGCCAGCAGTGAAGGGGGGGGACACACTGAAGCTTTCTTT. The chain employs TRBV10-2 and TRBJ1-1; TRBD1 might be the D (6 bases). The germline V gene encodes CDR1 WSHSY and CDR2 SAAADI. The V end lost 3 bases, the J end lost 3 bases, and 11 bases lay between the germline ends. The CDR3 extends over 14 amino acids.

The chain combines TRBV9 with TRBJ2-7; TRBD1 matches at 8 bases. CDR1 is SGDLS, CDR2 YYNGEE, per germline. CDR3 length: 14 residues. J was trimmed by 5 bases and V by 3 bases; bases with no gene match: 7. The DNA of the CDR3 is TGTGCCAGCAGCGGACACAGGGGGGCCGACGAGCAGTACTTC. This codes for CASSGHRGADEQYF. The full variable domain, its missing parts supplied by reference TRBV9 and TRBJ2-7, is DSGVTQTPKHLITATGQRVTLRCSPRSGDLSVYWYQQSLDQGLQFLIQYYNGEERAKGNILERFSAQQFPDLHSELNLSSLELGDSALYFCASSGHRGADEQYFGPGTRLTVT.

The V and J genes are TRBV18 and TRBJ1-1; TRBD1 matches 7 bases. The CDR3 runs to 15 residues. CDR1 is KGHSH and CDR2 is LQKENI in the germline V gene. The ends lost 3 bases at V and 1 base at J; junction bases unmatched: 5. In nucleotides, the CDR3 is TGTGCCAGCTCACCGCGACAGGGAACGAACACTGAAGCTTTCTTT. Translation gives CASSPRQGTNTEAFF. Full variable domain (outside the CDR3, taken from reference TRBV18 and TRBJ1-1): NAGVMQNPRHLVRRRGQEARLRCSPMKGHSHVYWYRQLPEEGLKFMVYLQKENIIDESGMPKERFSAEFPKEGPSILRIQQVVRGDSAAYFCASSPRQGTNTEAFFGQGTRLTVV.